A selection of T cell receptor beta chains follows, all from one sample in a study of blood T cell repertoires in COVID-19. Produced via immunoSEQ multiplex PCR; TCRdb's table is partial and in-frame only. The profile shows around 240,000 clones, 70% to 90% of them singletons. The sample comprised peripheral blood. Receptors originate from a man aged 40-50 years with acute or convalescent COVID-19. CDR3s include the opening cysteine and the closing phenylalanine or tryptophan. Each record gives: J gene, V gene, D gene, clone size, CDR3 protein, CDR3 DNA. D genes are given only for firm matches. Clone size is given for some rows only: seen once, a few or many times, or a class if the clone is expanded.

>TRBJ1-1|TRBV3-1/TRBV3-2|.|.
CASSYDGGSEAFF
TGTGCCAGCAGCTATGACGGAGGGAGTGAAGCTTTCTTT
>TRBJ1-1|TRBV5-4|.|.
CASSIQQPNTEAFF
TGTGCCAGCAGCATACAACAGCCGAACACTGAAGCTTTCTTT
>TRBJ1-2|TRBV2|TRBD1|.
CASGDRVPGYTF
TGTGCCAGCGGGGACAGGGTGCCTGGCTACACCTTC
>TRBJ1-2|TRBV18|.|.
CASSPPGGRGYTF
TGTGCCAGCTCACCACCGGGGGGGAGAGGCTACACCTTC
>TRBJ2-7|TRBV18|.|.
CASSPETGRRDEQYF
TGTGCCAGCTCACCGGAGACAGGGAGGCGTGACGAGCAGTACTTC
>TRBJ1-5|TRBV2|.|few
CASSERRPSGPQHF
TGTGCCAGCAGTGAAAGACGGCCCTCAGGGCCCCAGCATTTT
>TRBJ2-5|TRBV3-1/TRBV3-2|.|.
CASSQSLRGKETQYF
TGTGCCAGCAGCCAGTCCCTGCGAGGGAAAGAGACCCAGTACTTC
>TRBJ2-7|TRBV6-6|.|.
CASSYSSVPYEQYF
TGTGCCAGCAGTTATTCCTCCGTCCCCTACGAGCAGTACTTC
>TRBJ2-2|TRBV19|.|.
CASRSNSGELFF
TGTGCCAGTAGAAGTAACTCCGGGGAGCTGTTTTTT
>TRBJ2-1|TRBV19|.|.
CASSIGGKVYEQFF
TGTGCCAGTAGTATCGGGGGTAAGGTCTATGAGCAGTTCTTC
>TRBJ2-3|TRBV30|TRBD2|.
CAWTSGTTDTQYF
TGTGCCTGGACTAGCGGAACCACAGATACGCAGTATTTT
>TRBJ1-1|TRBV10-2|.|.
CASSESLGLRGHTEAFF
TGCGCCAGCAGTGAGTCGCTCGGGCTAAGGGGCCACACTGAAGCTTTCTTT
>TRBJ1-2|TRBV6-5|.|.
CASSYGFNYGYTF
TGTGCCAGCAGTTACGGCTTTAACTATGGCTACACCTTC
>TRBJ1-3|TRBV5-1|TRBD1|.
CASTSGTGDSGNTIYF
TGCGCCAGCACCTCCGGGACAGGGGACTCTGGAAACACCATATATTTT
>TRBJ2-7|TRBV5-5|TRBD1|.
CASSTDRAGWEQYF
TGTGCCAGCAGCACCGACAGGGCTGGGTGGGAGCAGTACTTC
>TRBJ2-1|TRBV5-1|TRBD1|.
CASSGGQGKYEQFF
TGCGCCAGCAGCGGGGGACAGGGGAAGTATGAGCAGTTCTTC
>TRBJ2-3|TRBV6-6|TRBD1|.
CASSPGQGRTDTQYF
TGTGCCAGCAGTCCTGGACAGGGTCGAACAGATACGCAGTATTTT
>TRBJ2-5|TRBV5-6|TRBD1|.
CASSYSGTGLRETQYF
TGTGCCAGCAGCTACTCCGGGACAGGACTTCGGGAGACCCAGTACTTC
>TRBJ2-3|TRBV19|TRBD1|.
CASSIDGTGVTDTQYF
TGTGCCAGTAGTATAGACGGGACAGGGGTGACAGATACGCAGTATTTT
>TRBJ1-2|TRBV10-3|.|.
CAISELPRDYGYTF
TGTGCCATCAGTGAGCTCCCCAGGGACTATGGCTACACCTTC
>TRBJ2-7|TRBV9|.|.
CASSVAGRGGEQYF
TGTGCCAGCAGCGTAGCAGGCAGGGGTGGTGAGCAGTACTTC
>TRBJ1-6|TRBV7-3|.|few
CASSLERNSPLHF
TGTGCCAGCAGCCTTGAGAGAAATTCACCCCTCCACTTT
>TRBJ2-3|TRBV9|TRBD1|.
CASSVPGGGTDTQYF
TGTGCCAGCAGCGTACCAGGGGGCGGGACAGATACGCAGTATTTT
>TRBJ1-1|TRBV5-1|TRBD1|.
CASSQRTGTTEAFF
TGCGCCAGCAGCCAGCGGACAGGAACCACTGAAGCTTTCTTT
>TRBJ2-7|TRBV2|TRBD1|.
CASSSNIGTGGLSDEQYF
TGTGCCAGCAGTTCAAATATTGGGACAGGGGGCCTTAGCGACGAGCAGTACTTC
>TRBJ1-6|TRBV5-1|.|.
CASSLGDTFSPLHF
TGCGCCAGCAGCTTGGGGGACACCTTTTCACCCCTCCACTTT
>TRBJ2-5|TRBV25-1|.|.
CASSDIQETQYF
TGTGCCAGCAGTGATATTCAAGAGACCCAGTACTTC
>TRBJ1-1|TRBV6-5|.|.
CASSRGSTTNTEAFF
TGTGCCAGCAGCCGTGGAAGTACGACAAACACTGAAGCTTTCTTT
>TRBJ2-2|TRBV19|.|.
CASTRAGRYTGELFF
TGTGCCAGTACTCGGGCAGGGCGGTACACCGGGGAGCTGTTTTTT
>TRBJ1-2|TRBV4-2|.|once
CASSQENSGGYTF
TGTGCCAGCAGCCAAGAGAATTCGGGGGGCTACACCTTC
>TRBJ1-5|TRBV6-5|.|.
CASSSTENQPQHF
TGTGCCAGCAGCTCGACAGAAAATCAGCCCCAGCATTTT
>TRBJ1-2|TRBV5-4|.|.
CASSLGGGSDRSVYGYTF
TGTGCCAGCAGCTTGGGAGGGGGTAGCGACAGGAGCGTCTATGGCTACACCTTC
>TRBJ2-7|TRBV5-1|TRBD1|.
CASSPDRAPYEQYF
TGCGCCAGCAGCCCCGACAGGGCCCCCTACGAGCAGTACTTC
>TRBJ1-6|TRBV2|TRBD1|.
CASNKDRGRSPLHF
TGTGCCAGCAATAAGGACAGGGGACGCTCACCCCTCCACTTT
>TRBJ1-4|TRBV19|.|.
CASSGPGYAKEKLFF
TGTGCCAGTAGTGGACCGGGATATGCTAAAGAAAAACTGTTTTTT
>TRBJ1-2|TRBV28|.|.
CASSFEDSTFYF
TGTGCCAGCAGTTTTGAGGACAGTACCTTTTACTTC
>TRBJ2-1|TRBV15|TRBD2|.
CATSAGTSGGPSSYNEQFF
TGTGCCACCAGCGCAGGGACTAGCGGGGGACCTAGCTCCTACAATGAGCAGTTCTTC
>TRBJ1-1|TRBV27|.|.
CASSFREGAEAFF
TGTGCCAGCAGTTTTAGGGAGGGGGCTGAAGCTTTCTTT
>TRBJ2-2|TRBV18|.|once
CASSPLGGLNTGELFF
TGTGCCAGCTCACCACTAGGAGGGTTGAACACCGGGGAGCTGTTTTTT
>TRBJ1-2|TRBV7-2|TRBD1|.
CASSAGGTGGYGYTF
TGTGCCAGCAGCGCAGGTGGGACAGGGGGCTATGGCTACACCTTC